This T cell receptor beta chain is from a study of blood T cell repertoires in COVID-19. V dropped 1 base and J dropped 7 bases, with 5 bases sitting between them. CDR3 length: 12 amino acids. Germline CDR1 and CDR2: GTSNPN and SVGIG (reference sequence). Per the original data handling: Reference gene primer amplification yielded estimated nucleated cell counts. Using immunoSEQ multiplex PCR, the repertoire was profiled, and TCRdb retains in-frame clones only, with some absent. Clonal size and the V and J genes are those of that table, whereas D and trimming came from the DNA. The sample contains under 300,000 clones, roughly nine tenths of which appear only once.

Material: peripheral blood. The TCR comes from a man aged 45-65 years with acute or convalescent COVID-19. This chain links TRBV30 with TRBJ1-6; D remains unclear. The CDR3 sequence: CAWSGRNSPLHF. DNA for the CDR3: TGTGCCTGGAGTGGCAGAAATTCACCCCTCCACTTT. The whole variable domain, filled in from reference TRBV30 and TRBJ1-6, reads SQTIHQWPATLVQPVGSPLSLECTVEGTSNPNLYWYRQAAGRGLQLLFYSVGIGQISSEVPQNLSASRPQDRQFILSSKKLLLSDSGFYLCAWSGRNSPLHFGNGTRLTVT.